This TCR beta chain derives from a study of blood T cell repertoires in COVID-19. The overall study: Samples taken during acute and convalescent COVID-19 were collected in the United States, Italy and Spain.

This study enrolled people aged 18 to 89 from about 24 US geographic areas. Original processing methods: Reference gene primer amplification in the assay estimated nucleated cell counts. Some clones are missing from TCRdb's copy, which holds only in-frame ones; the method was immunoSEQ multiplex PCR. D and trimming were read from the DNA, whereas the V and J calls and clone size are those reported in that table. The sample carries 200,000 to 250,000 clones, around 88% recorded once. This CDR3 is built from 16 residues. The trim removed 2 bases at V and 1 base at J, leaving 5 bases unmatched. CDR1 and CDR2 (germline): SGHDT, YYEEEE.

Sequencing used PBMCs or T cells enriched from blood (not recorded which). The sequence was collected from a woman under 40 who had recovered from COVID-19. This chain uses TRBV5-6 with TRBJ1-1, with TRBD1 identical over 10 bases. The CDR3 is CASSFPWTGGNTEAFF. As DNA, the CDR3 is TGTGCCAGCAGCTTCCCCTGGACAGGGGGGAACACTGAAGCTTTCTTT.